This record covers a single T cell receptor beta chain. The sample's time point: newly diagnosed GD, antithyroid drugs for less than 3 months. PBMCs provided the RNA from which the TCR library was made. This specimen comes from a study of regulatory T cells in long-lasting Graves disease. With 1 base removed from V and 0 bases from J, the gap between germline ends came to 10 bases. Germline loops: CDR1 DFQATT, CDR2 SNEGSKA (reference sequence). The CDR3 has 16 amino acids. Both iRepertoire HTBI primers and Arm-PCR of CDR3 regions were used to build the TCR beta libraries. In the authors' workflow: Sample data revealed 60 to 80 TRBV and over eleven TRBJ segments. TCRdb used MiXCR to reprocess the multiplex PCR reads, holding one entry per CDR3 protein. The authors' filters were not applied to this entry. The repertoire holds around 420,000 distinct CDR3 sequences, 15% seen once, with approximately 7.6% in the top ten.

These data also formed part of another study, on T cells in Graves' hyperthyroidism and ophthalmopathy. From that second work: RT-PCR in the first round (using the HTBI primer set) targeted the TCR CDR3.

The specimen comprised peripheral blood mononuclear cells (PBMCs), sampled at new diagnosis, from a patient treated with antithyroid drugs. The chain uses TRBV20-1 and TRBJ1-6, with D unresolved. The TCR sequence derives from a woman aged 40 to 50 with Graves disease. CDR3 sequence (DNA): TGCAGTGCTAGAGTCGGATCCAGCTCCTATAATTCACCCCTCCACTTT. This translates into CSARVGSSSYNSPLHF.